This entry is about one T cell receptor beta chain. Its specificity is unknown. The record originates from a study of beta chain features in type 1 diabetes. Expressed TCRB transcripts were sequenced after all isolated RNA was converted to cDNA. The repertoire was sequenced with immunoSEQ multiplex PCR; TCRdb's copy has only in-frame clones and lacks some. The profile covers some 640,000 clones, with roughly an eighth appearing a single time and approximately 0.043% taken by the ten largest. Overall study results and limits: Moderate but significant shortening of TCRB CDR3s was recorded in all four CD4+ subsets from Type 1 diabetes patients.

This CDR3 spans 13 amino acids. The V gene lost 6 bases and the J gene lost 2 bases, with 9 bases spanning the gap. Germline loops: CDR1 LGHNA, CDR2 YSLEER. This chain links TRBV4-3 with TRBJ2-3; D uncertain. This sequence originates from a man aged 18-30 years with type 1 diabetes. Sample: naive CD4+ T cells from blood. The CDR3 nucleotides read TGCGCCAGCAGTGTACTCCCCACAGATACGCAGTATTTT. Amino acid sequence: CASSVLPTDTQYF.